The following is a TCR beta chain sequence with its context. Its antigen is not known. Time point: cycle 4 day 1 (C4D1), after six to seven weeks of nivolumab. Every patient relapsed after autologous stem cell transplantation, and brentuximab vedotin exposure varied. Profiling relied on immunoSEQ multiplex PCR, and the TCRdb table lists in-frame clones only, not all of them. The sample lists 43,000 or so clones; about three quarters were seen once. This sample was included in a study of PD-1 blockade in classical Hodgkin lymphoma. Looked up from germline, CDR1 is LNHDA and CDR2 is SQIVND (reference sequence). This CDR3 spans 14 amino acids. Trimming cost V 5 bases and J 3 bases, with 12 bases left between them. Study outcomes and limitations: CD4+ TCR diversity, unlike CD8+, climbed significantly by C4D1. Before treatment, complete responders showed about the same diversity as newly diagnosed patients. When nivolumab was started under 1 year after ASCT, patients were excluded.

The chain combines TRBV19 with TRBJ2-3, with no clear D. This sequence was found in a human donor with classical Hodgkin lymphoma. This specimen consisted of peripheral blood mononuclear cells (PBMCs), obtained before the fourth cycle of nivolumab. The CDR3 DNA sequence: TGTGCCAGTAGTCCCGGACCATCAACAGATACGCAGTATTTT. Translating it yields CASSPGPSTDTQYF.